Listed below are T cell receptor beta chains from one sample, sequenced in a study of blood T cell repertoires in COVID-19. Produced via immunoSEQ multiplex PCR; TCRdb's table is partial and in-frame only. The sample comprises under 200,000 clones, roughly 84% of which are singletons, and roughly 7% rests with the top ten. Sequenced input: peripheral blood. The receptors were sampled from a man aged 45-60 years with active or convalescent COVID-19. Both conserved end residues are part of each CDR3. A clone size is listed for some rows: how often the clone was seen (once, few, many), or a class if it is expanded.

clone_size	j_call	v_call	cdr3_aa
.	TRBJ1-2	TRBV6-2/TRBV6-3	CASSYFGRSNYGYTF
.	TRBJ1-6	TRBV7-9	CASSLARVLESPLHF
.	TRBJ1-5	TRBV6-1	CASSEVRVKPQHF
.	TRBJ2-3	TRBV7-2	CASSLFFIVGGSFTDTQYF
.	TRBJ1-2	TRBV5-4	CASSLVDSTRGNGYTF
.	TRBJ2-3	TRBV7-2	CARGGWGGGTDTQYF
.	TRBJ2-1	TRBV5-1	CASSLDGTLNEQFF
.	TRBJ1-5	TRBV15	CATSSKGVSNQPQHF
once	TRBJ1-5	TRBV19	CASSMLGTGDDQPQHF
.	TRBJ1-4	TRBV29-1	CSVGGQGAQKLFF
.	TRBJ2-4	TRBV4-1	CASSQEGAGAGIQYF
.	TRBJ2-1	TRBV7-8	CASSPLGLADYNEQFF
.	TRBJ1-1	TRBV7-3	CASILQKNTEAFF
.	TRBJ2-1	TRBV5-1	CASSVGNSGSYYNEQFF
few	TRBJ1-5	TRBV4-1	CASSQGRTGNYQPQHF
.	TRBJ2-1	TRBV2	CASRWASYNEQFF
.	TRBJ1-5	TRBV28	CASGYRDREDQPQHF
.	TRBJ1-1	TRBV9	CASSVVGGRAEAFF
.	TRBJ1-4	TRBV7-2	CASSLLPGGEKLFF
.	TRBJ1-1	TRBV3-1/TRBV3-2	CASSQDRHRGTEAFF
.	TRBJ2-2	TRBV15	CATSRDRGRPTGELFF
.	TRBJ1-5	TRBV19	CASAGTGGGGNQPQHF
.	TRBJ1-2	TRBV4-2	CASSQDGAANFNYGYTF
.	TRBJ1-3	TRBV12-3/TRBV12-4	CASNSGSGNTIYF
.	TRBJ1-1	TRBV3-1/TRBV3-2	CASSNSDRNTEAFF
.	TRBJ2-2	TRBV5-4	CASSLAYGGPYTGELFF
.	TRBJ1-3	TRBV7-2	CASSTRISGNTIYF
few	TRBJ1-1	TRBV18	CASSPAGLTEAFF
once	TRBJ1-2	TRBV13	CASSSNTGTIYGYTF
.	TRBJ1-2	TRBV5-6	CASNTGTRDSGYTF
.	TRBJ2-7	TRBV24-1	CATSDGRDNSYEQYF
.	TRBJ1-5	TRBV6-2/TRBV6-3	CASSFEPSRPNQPQHF
.	TRBJ2-7	TRBV5-1	CASSLDRGRSYEQYF
.	TRBJ2-1	TRBV4-2	CASSLEGAGGGEQFF
.	TRBJ1-3	TRBV10-3	CAISLLWTAGSGNTIYF
.	TRBJ1-2	TRBV9	CASSVREGNYGYTF
once	TRBJ2-5	TRBV5-4	CASSLELAGAQETQYF
.	TRBJ2-5	TRBV19	CASSMGAGFSEETQYF
few	TRBJ2-7	TRBV21-1	CASSKVTKGKRDSYEQYF
.	TRBJ2-7	TRBV24-1	CATSDLTGHAYEQYF
.	TRBJ2-2	TRBV27	CASTSQTGGPTGELFF
.	TRBJ1-3	TRBV6-2/TRBV6-3	CASSSPDFVEGNTIYF
.	TRBJ2-7	TRBV6-8	CASSWKRLPGYF
.	TRBJ2-1	TRBV30	CAWSARDSQQFF
.	TRBJ2-1	TRBV5-1	CASSLAGRRTGESNEQFF